The 29 T cell receptor beta chains below were found in one sample sequenced in a study of PD-L1 blockade in urothelial cancer. Sequenced by immunoSEQ multiplex PCR; TCRdb stores in-frame clones only, minus some. The sample consists of more than 35,000 clones, roughly 86% of them appearing once. Sample: PBMCs, taken around atezolizumab (anti-PD-L1) treatment. The receptors shown here come from a man aged 65 to 85 with urothelial cancer.

The gene calls are TRBV7-2 and TRBJ1-6, with D perhaps TRBD1 (6 bases). The CDR3 sequence is 15 residues long. V was cut by 5 bases and J by 6 bases, with 14 bases left in between. CDR1 is SGHTA and CDR2 is FQGNSA in the germline V gene. CDR3 coding DNA: TGTGCCAGCAGCCTCGGGACATTATTTAATTCACCCCTCCACTTT. Its translation: CASSLGTLFNSPLHF.

This clone showed up just once. This chain uses TRBV4-2 with TRBJ1-5; 7 bases match TRBD1. The junction had 8 bases not matched to a gene; V was cut back by 1 base and J by 5 bases. This CDR3 region has 16 residues. In germline, CDR1 is LGHNA, CDR2 YNFKEQ. CDR3 loop: CASSQVVGQGDQPQHF. CDR3 bases: TGTGCCAGCAGCCAAGTGGTGGGCCAGGGGGATCAGCCCCAGCATTTT.

The chain is built from TRBV7-9 and TRBJ2-1; 7 nucleotides match TRBD1. This CDR3 is built from 13 residues. Trimming took 5 bases from V and 6 from J; bases not matched to a gene: 4. CDR1 and CDR2 (germline): SEHNR, FQNEAQ (reference sequence). The CDR3 is CASSPRTGNEQFF. Written as DNA, the CDR3 is TGTGCCAGCAGCCCCCGGACAGGCAATGAGCAGTTCTTC.

This clone appeared many times. The chain is built from TRBV11-2 and TRBJ2-7; D might be TRBD2 (7 bases). This CDR3 spans 16 amino acids. V lost 0 bases and J 5 bases, leaving 17 bases between the germline ends. Germline V gives CDR1 SGHAT, CDR2 FQNNGV. Here the CDR3 reads CASSLDGGAGRHEQYF. In DNA, the CDR3 is TGTGCCAGCAGCTTAGATGGGGGGGCAGGTCGGCACGAGCAGTACTTC.

The chain uses TRBV7-8 and TRBJ1-2; D remains unclear. This CDR3 contains 15 residues. Germline V lookup: CDR1 SGHVS, CDR2 FQNEAQ. V lost 5 bases and J 4 bases, leaving 17 bases between the germline ends. The CDR3: CASSPRSRGLYGYTF. DNA for the CDR3: TGTGCCAGCAGCCCCCGGTCTCGAGGGCTCTATGGCTACACCTTC.

The V and J genes are TRBV7-2 and TRBJ2-5; 10 bases align to TRBD2. Germline loops: CDR1 SGHTA, CDR2 FQGNSA. Trimming took 2 bases from V and 2 from J; bases not matched to a gene: 2. The length of the CDR3 is 15 residues. CDR3 nucleotide sequence: TGTGCCAGCAGCTTACAACTAGCGGGGCAAGAGACCCAGTACTTC. Translating gives CASSLQLAGQETQYF.

In its sample, this clone was seen a few times. The J gene is TRBJ2-1, the V gene TRBV4-2, with 10 positions matching TRBD2. Looked up from germline, CDR1 is LGHNA and CDR2 is YNFKEQ. This CDR3 spans 15 amino acids. After removal of 6 bases from V and 3 bases from J, the junction contained 5 bases not matched to a gene. DNA of the CDR3: TGTGCCAGCAGTAGAAAGCGGGAGGGCTACAATGAGCAGTTCTTC. It codes for CASSRKREGYNEQFF.

This clone came up a few times. The chain is built from TRBV30 and TRBJ2-7; D gene unclear. Germline CDR1 is GTSNPN and CDR2 is SVGIG (reference sequence). This CDR3 has 11 residues. The V and J ends lost 1 base and 2 bases respectively, with 3 bases between them. CDR3 DNA: TGTGCCTGGAGTGGGCCCTACGAGCAGTACTTC. Translating it yields CAWSGPYEQYF. The full variable domain, its missing parts supplied by reference TRBV30 and TRBJ2-7, is SQTIHQWPATLVQPVGSPLSLECTVEGTSNPNLYWYRQAAGRGLQLLFYSVGIGQISSEVPQNLSASRPQDRQFILSSKKLLLSDSGFYLCAWSGPYEQYFGPGTRLTVT.

This chain links TRBV25-1 with TRBJ2-2; D call uncertain. There are 13 residues in the CDR3. Trimming removed 6 bases from V and 5 bases from J, with 10 bases in between. Germline values: CDR1 MGHDK, CDR2 SYGVNS. The CDR3 sequence: CASRRQITGELFF. The DNA for the CDR3 is TGTGCCAGCAGGCGGCAGATTACCGGGGAGCTGTTTTTT.

This clone was counted once. The V gene is TRBV4-1, the J gene TRBJ2-2; no definite D call. CDR1 and CDR2 from the germline V gene are MGHRA and YSYEKL. V was cut by 5 bases and J by 4 bases, with 8 bases left in between. The CDR3 sequence is 13 residues long. The CDR3 bases are TGCGCCAGCAGCGACAATCCCACCGGGGAGCTGTTTTTT. Amino acids: CASSDNPTGELFF.

The rearrangement joins TRBV5-6 to TRBJ2-7; no firm D call. Germline lookup yields CDR1 SGHDT and CDR2 YYEEEE. The V end was cut by 0 bases, the J end by 0 bases, with 13 bases between. The CDR3 covers 16 residues. CDR3 nucleotides: TGTGCCAGCAGCTTGGGAGCCGCTCGAGGCTCCTACGAGCAGTACTTC. This translates into CASSLGAARGSYEQYF.

V gene TRBV7-2 combines with J gene TRBJ1-5; 10 positions match TRBD1. CDR1 is SGHTA and CDR2 is FQGNSA in the germline V gene. The CDR3 is 14 amino acids. V lost 4 bases and J lost 6; bases outside the gene matches: 3. The CDR3 DNA follows: TGTGCCAGCAGCTCGCGACAGGGGGCTCAGCCCCAGCATTTT. Amino acids: CASSSRQGAQPQHF.

This clone is labeled as medium-sized. The chain recombines TRBV7-9 with TRBJ2-7, with D possibly matching TRBD2 (6 bases). CDR1 SEHNR and CDR2 FQNEAQ come from the germline V gene (reference sequence). The CDR3 sequence is 14 residues long. Deletions cut 4 bases from V and 0 bases from J, with 10 bases between. Here the CDR3 DNA reads TGTGCCAGCAGCTCGATCGGGAGCTCCTACGAGCAGTACTTC. Protein sequence: CASSSIGSSYEQYF.

In its sample, this clone was seen once. The chain employs TRBV19 and TRBJ1-5; D not certain. Germline V gene sequence: CDR1 LNHDA, CDR2 SQIVND (reference sequence). V lost 1 base and J lost 7, with 11 bases in between. The CDR3 totals 14 residues. In nucleotides, the CDR3 is TGTGCCAGTAGTATAGTGGCGGGGAACCAGCCCCAGCATTTT. Translation gives CASSIVAGNQPQHF.

The rearrangement links TRBV7-2 to TRBJ2-3; 7 bases map to TRBD2. This CDR3 comprises 14 residues. The junction had 4 bases not matched to a gene; V was cut back by 5 bases and J by 2 bases. Germline V gives CDR1 SGHTA, CDR2 FQGNSA. This CDR3 is CASSLLANTDTQYF. Written as DNA, the CDR3 is TGTGCCAGCAGCCTACTAGCGAACACAGATACGCAGTATTTT.

This clone was seen a handful of times. The rearrangement uses TRBV29-1 and TRBJ2-2; D is possibly TRBD2 (6 bases). Germline V CDR1 and CDR2: SQVTM, ANQGSEA. Between the trimmed V and J ends, which lost 6 bases and 6 bases, there was a span of 11 bases. CDR3 size: 12 residues. Written as DNA, the CDR3 is TGCAGCGTGGGAACGGGGGCCGGGGAGCTGTTTTTT. Amino acid sequence: CSVGTGAGELFF.

The V call is TRBV28, the J call TRBJ1-4; D ambiguous. V lost 2 bases and J lost 8, with 12 bases in between. Germline V gene lookup returns CDR1 MDHEN and CDR2 SYDVKM. The CDR3 runs to 14 residues. In DNA, the CDR3 is TGTGCCAGCAGTTTACCCAGGCTTACCGAAAAACTGTTTTTT. Translating it yields CASSLPRLTEKLFF.

There are a few counts of this clone. The chain has TRBV7-6 and TRBJ2-7; 7 bases are shared with TRBD1. The CDR3 sequence is 13 residues long. Germline V gives CDR1 SGHVS, CDR2 FNYEAQ. With V trimmed by 5 bases and J by 1 base, 2 bases remained unmatched. The CDR3 nucleotides read TGTGCCAGCAGCCAGGGACAGTCCTACGAGCAGTACTTC. Protein sequence: CASSQGQSYEQYF.

This clone was observed many times. This chain connects TRBV30 to TRBJ2-2; D gene uncertain. CDR3 length equals 13 residues. Germline V gives CDR1 GTSNPN, CDR2 SVGIG (reference sequence). The V end lost 2 bases, the J end lost 1 base, and 5 bases lay between the germline ends. The CDR3 loop reads CAWSRQNTGELFF. CDR3 in DNA: TGTGCCTGGAGTCGACAGAACACCGGGGAGCTGTTTTTT.

With respect to this clone: One junction end disagrees with the germline gene, perhaps due to a read error. In nucleotides, the CDR3 is TGCGCCAGCAGCCCGGGGACTAGCGGGGTAGGGGTCTTC. It specifies CASSPGTSGVGVF. The chain links TRBV4-3 to TRBJ2-7; 13 bases match TRBD2. CDR3 length equals 13 residues. Germline V gene data show CDR1 as LGHNA and CDR2 as YSLEER.

The chain couples TRBV5-6 to TRBJ2-4; 8 bases map to TRBD2. After removal of 0 bases from V and 1 base from J, the junction contained 6 bases not matched to a gene. Germline assignment: CDR1 SGHDT and CDR2 YYEEEE. This CDR3 has 17 residues. This CDR3 reads CASSLVAGGAAKNIQYF. CDR3 bases: TGTGCCAGCAGCTTGGTCGCCGGGGGGGCGGCCAAAAACATTCAGTACTTC. Based on the CDR3 plus reference TRBV5-6 and TRBJ2-4, the full variable domain is DAGVTQSPTHLIKTRGQQVTLRCSPKSGHDTVSWYQQALGQGPQFIFQYYEEEERQRGNFPDRFSGHQFPNYSSELNVNALLLGDSALYLCASSLVAGGAAKNIQYFGAGTRLSVL.

The chain is built from TRBV6-5 and TRBJ1-1, with D perhaps TRBD1 (5 bases). Trimming took off 5 bases at V and 5 bases at J, with 15 bases between the two ends. CDR1 and CDR2 from the germline V gene are MNHEY and SVGAGI. The CDR3 is 14 amino acids. The CDR3 DNA reads as TGTGCCAGCAGTACCCGACACGGGGGGACTGAAGCTTTCTTT. Translation: CASSTRHGGTEAFF.

The chain recombines TRBV2 with TRBJ2-1, with TRBD1 identical over 9 bases. The germline V gene has CDR1 SNHLY and CDR2 FYNNEI. J lost 3 bases, V lost 10 bases, and 10 bases had no gene match. The CDR3 consists of 15 residues. CDR3 DNA sequence: TGTGCCACCTCGTTAGGGACAGGGATCTACAATGAGCAGTTCTTC. Its protein product is CATSLGTGIYNEQFF.

J is TRBJ2-1 and V is TRBV18; TRBD2 aligns across 7 bases. Per the germline V gene, CDR1 is KGHSH and CDR2 is LQKENI. The CDR3 has 15 residues. The trim removed 5 bases at V and 0 bases at J, leaving 4 bases unmatched. CDR3 sequence: CASSSRGSSYNEQFF. The CDR3 DNA reads TGTGCCAGCTCATCCCGCGGGAGCTCCTACAATGAGCAGTTCTTC.

The chain combines TRBV9 with TRBJ1-6; D gene unclear. The CDR3 contains 13 residues. Deletions cut 6 bases from V and 5 bases from J, with 9 bases between. Germline CDR1 SGDLS, CDR2 YYNGEE. The CDR3 loop is CASTEQDNSPLHF. The CDR3 region has the DNA TGTGCCAGCACCGAGCAGGATAATTCACCCCTCCACTTT.

The V and J genes are TRBV2 and TRBJ1-4; no definite D call. CDR1 is SNHLY, CDR2 FYNNEI, per germline. The CDR3 has 14 residues. Trimming removed 0 bases from V and 5 bases from J, with 7 bases in between. CDR3 residues: CASSEATGNEKLFF. The CDR3, as DNA: TGTGCCAGCAGTGAAGCCACGGGGAATGAAAAACTGTTTTTT.

This chain joins TRBV11-2 and TRBJ1-1; D is unclear. The CDR3 is 14 amino acids. The germline gives CDR1 SGHAT, CDR2 FQNNGV. The germline V and J ends were trimmed by 5 bases and 4 bases, with 14 bases remaining between them. The CDR3 sequence: CASSRGGFGTEAFF. The DNA of the CDR3 is TGTGCCAGCAGCCGGGGAGGGTTTGGCACTGAAGCTTTCTTT.

This chain connects TRBV7-2 to TRBJ2-3, with 14 bases fitting TRBD2. Germline assignment: CDR1 SGHTA and CDR2 FQGNSA. Trimming cost V 5 bases and J 4 bases; bases outside gene matches: 5. The CDR3 spans 16 residues. CDR3 coding DNA: TGTGCCAGCAGCGGACTAGCGGGGGGCGTCGCAGATACGCAGTATTTT. It translates to CASSGLAGGVADTQYF.

V usage is TRBV5-1 and J usage is TRBJ1-5, with D possibly matching TRBD1 (5 bases). The CDR3 spans 13 residues. The V gene lost 2 bases and the J gene lost 5 bases, with 8 bases spanning the gap. Germline V gene sequence: CDR1 SGHRS, CDR2 YFSETQ. The chain's CDR3 is CASSLGVDQPQHF. Here the CDR3 DNA reads TGCGCCAGCAGCTTAGGGGTCGATCAGCCCCAGCATTTT.